These 25 T cell receptor beta chains were sequenced from one sample in a study of blood T cell repertoires in COVID-19. Generated by immunoSEQ multiplex PCR, the TCRdb table keeps only in-frame clones and is missing some. Of under 250,000 clones detected, around 90% appear once; the ten largest clones hold about 6%. Sequencing used peripheral blood. The receptor set was obtained from a man between 60 and 70 years old who had recovered from COVID-19.

The V gene is TRBV3-1 (or the pseudogene TRBV3-2), the J gene TRBJ2-5; D perhaps matches TRBD2 (6 bases). The CDR3 has 14 amino acids. Germline V lookup: CDR1 LGHDT, CDR2 YNNKEL (reference sequence). V was trimmed by 1 base and J by 2 bases, leaving 8 bases between them. This CDR3 is CASSQAGTQETQYF. As DNA, the CDR3 is TGTGCCAGCAGCCAAGCCGGGACTCAAGAGACCCAGTACTTC.

V usage is TRBV19 and J usage is TRBJ2-6; TRBD1 is a possible D gene (5 bases). The V gene lost 4 bases and the J gene lost 1 base, with 8 bases spanning the gap. The CDR3 length is 15 residues. The V gene's germline CDR1 is LNHDA and CDR2 SQIVND (reference sequence). The CDR3, as DNA: TGTGCCAGTAGTAAAGGGGTGTCTGGGGCCAACGTCCTGACTTTC. Translating gives CASSKGVSGANVLTF.

The rearrangement uses TRBV4-2 and TRBJ2-1; 14 bases align to TRBD2. The length of the CDR3 is 16 residues. J lost 8 bases, V lost 4 bases, and 7 bases had no gene match. Germline CDR1 reads LGHNA; CDR2 reads YNFKEQ. CDR3 sequence: CASSRGTSGGRDEQFF. The CDR3 DNA reads TGTGCCAGCAGCCGTGGGACTAGCGGGGGTAGGGATGAGCAGTTCTTC.

The chain employs TRBV5-1 and TRBJ2-3, with 9 nucleotides matching TRBD2. V shed 0 bases, J shed 6 bases, and the junction held 11 bases outside the gene matches. This CDR3 spans 17 amino acids. The germline CDR1 and CDR2 sequences are SGHRS and YFSETQ. CDR3 sequence (DNA): TGCGCCAGCAGCTTGGAGGCGGGAGGGCGTAAAGCCGATACGCAGTATTTT. This codes for CASSLEAGGRKADTQYF.

The chain employs TRBV5-4 and TRBJ2-1; 9 nucleotides agree with TRBD2. V lost 2 bases and J lost 10; bases outside the gene matches: 13. Germline assignment: CDR1 SGHNT and CDR2 YYREEE (reference sequence). The CDR3 covers 16 residues. CDR3 DNA: TGTGCCAGCAGCTTATTAGCGGGGGCCTCCTTCGGGGAGCAGTTCTTC. It encodes CASSLLAGASFGEQFF. Full variable domain (missing parts from reference TRBV5-4 and TRBJ2-1): ETGVTQSPTHLIKTRGQQVTLRCSSQSGHNTVSWYQQALGQGPQFIFQYYREEENGRGNFPPRFSGLQFPNYSSELNVNALELDDSALYLCASSLLAGASFGEQFFGPGTRLTVL.

The gene calls are TRBV5-5 and TRBJ1-2; TRBD1 matches at 9 bases. V shed 4 bases, J shed 5 bases, and the junction held 6 bases outside the gene matches. Germline V gene data show CDR1 as SGHKS and CDR2 as YYEKEE (reference sequence). This CDR3 contains 14 residues. CDR3 sequence: CASSLDRGGYGYTF. The CDR3 coding sequence is TGTGCCAGCAGCCTGGACAGGGGAGGATATGGCTACACCTTC.

The chain is built from TRBV28 and TRBJ2-3, with 7 bases aligning to TRBD1. Germline V gene sequence: CDR1 MDHEN, CDR2 SYDVKM. The CDR3 has 15 amino acids. V lost 5 bases, J lost 4 bases, and 9 bases stayed unmatched. In nucleotides, the CDR3 is TGTGCCAGCAGTACTATTGGGCAGGGGGCAGATACGCAGTATTTT. This gives the protein CASSTIGQGADTQYF. The full variable domain, its missing parts supplied by reference TRBV28 and TRBJ2-3, is DVKVTQSSRYLVKRTGEKVFLECVQDMDHENMFWYRQDPGLGLRLIYFSYDVKMKEKGDIPEGYSVSREKKERFSLILESASTNQTSMYLCASSTIGQGADTQYFGPGTRLTVL.

CDR3 DNA: TGTGCCACCGCGGGACTAGTGGCACCCAGTGAGCAGTTCTTC. Its protein is CATAGLVAPSEQFF. The genes are TRBV18 and TRBJ2-1; 8 nucleotides match TRBD2. Germline assignment: CDR1 KGHSH and CDR2 LQKENI. This CDR3 is 14 amino acids long. J was trimmed by 9 bases and V by 10 bases; bases with no gene match: 14. Full variable domain (rest looked up from reference TRBV18 and TRBJ2-1): NAGVMQNPRHLVRRRGQEARLRCSPMKGHSHVYWYRQLPEEGLKFMVYLQKENIIDESGMPKERFSAEFPKEGPSILRIQQVVRGDSAAYFCATAGLVAPSEQFFGPGTRLTVL.

The chain combines TRBV30 with TRBJ2-5; 11 positions agree with TRBD1. From germline, CDR1 is GTSNPN and CDR2 SVGIG (reference sequence). V dropped 3 bases and J dropped 5; count of bases not matched to a gene: 5. The CDR3 length is 14 residues. The CDR3 reads CAWSSDRGPETQYF. The CDR3 DNA is TGTGCCTGGAGCTCGGACAGGGGGCCGGAGACCCAGTACTTC.

The chain has TRBV6-5 and TRBJ1-2; TRBD1 aligns across 9 bases. Germline lookup yields CDR1 MNHEY and CDR2 SVGAGI. The CDR3 contains 13 residues. The V and J ends lost 6 bases and 6 bases, in that order; junction bases with no gene match: 5. The chain's CDR3 is CASSRTGEDGYTF. CDR3 nucleotide sequence: TGTGCCAGCAGCCGGACAGGGGAAGATGGCTACACCTTC.

The genes are TRBV5-1 and TRBJ2-3; tentatively, D is TRBD1 (6 bases). The CDR3 has 15 amino acids. Between the trimmed V and J ends, which lost 3 bases and 0 bases, there was a span of 11 bases. Per germline, CDR1 SGHRS and CDR2 YFSETQ. The CDR3 DNA follows: TGCGCCAGCAGCTCAGCCGGACAGAGCACAGATACGCAGTATTTT. Amino acids: CASSSAGQSTDTQYF.

The rearrangement joins TRBV14 to TRBJ2-1, with 7 nucleotides matching TRBD2. V lost 4 bases to trimming and J lost 4 bases; unmatched junction nucleotides: 7. CDR1 is SGHDN and CDR2 is FVKESK in the germline V gene. The CDR3 contains 15 residues. CDR3 sequence reads: CASSPLASGYNEQFF. The DNA for the CDR3 is TGTGCCAGCAGCCCACTGGCTAGCGGATACAATGAGCAGTTCTTC.

The chain is built from TRBV3-1 (or the pseudogene TRBV3-2) and TRBJ2-2, with 8 bases identical to TRBD2. With V trimmed by 4 bases and J by 1 base, 5 bases remained unmatched. The CDR3 is 16 residues long. Per germline, CDR1 LGHDT and CDR2 YNNKEL (reference sequence). CDR3 DNA sequence: TGTGCCAGCAGCCCCGCTGCGGGGGGGAACACCGGGGAGCTGTTTTTT. This encodes CASSPAAGGNTGELFF.

The rearrangement links TRBV6-1 to TRBJ1-4; 7 bases are shared with TRBD1. The V segment lost 3 bases and the J segment 5 bases; nucleotides outside the gene matches: 12. CDR1 and CDR2 from the germline V gene are MNHNS and SASEGT. This CDR3 is 17 amino acids long. CDR3 bases: TGTGCCAGCAGTGACGACCTTAATACAGGGGCAAATGAAAAACTGTTTTTT. Translating gives CASSDDLNTGANEKLFF.

CDR3 region: CASSETRGTTQYF. CDR3 coding DNA: TGTGCCAGCAGTGAAACTCGCGGTACGACCCAGTACTTC. V gene TRBV6-1 combines with J gene TRBJ2-5; D remains unclear. V gave up 2 bases and J gave up 7 bases, with 11 bases separating them. The CDR3 consists of 13 residues. Germline CDR1 and CDR2: MNHNS and SASEGT.

The chain combines TRBV10-3 with TRBJ1-1; TRBD1 might be the D (5 bases). Trimming pared 8 bases from V and 10 bases from J, leaving 20 bases between. This CDR3 is built from 13 residues. Germline-derived CDR1 and CDR2 are ENHRY and SYGVKD. The CDR3 is CAIWGDFLPGAFF. The CDR3 DNA is TGTGCCATCTGGGGGGATTTTCTCCCTGGAGCTTTCTTT.

The chain combines TRBV19 with TRBJ1-1; a weak D match, TRBD1 (6 bases). This CDR3 is 14 amino acids long. Germline V gene data show CDR1 as LNHDA and CDR2 as SQIVND (reference sequence). V lost 4 bases and J lost 5, with 14 bases in between. CDR3 amino acids: CASSKQGLLTEAFF. The CDR3 DNA reads as TGTGCCAGTAGTAAACAGGGTCTGTTGACTGAAGCTTTCTTT. Supplemented by reference TRBV19 and TRBJ1-1, the full variable domain reads DGGITQSPKYLFRKEGQNVTLSCEQNLNHDAMYWYRQDPGQGLRLIYYSQIVNDFQKGDIAEGYSVSREKKESFPLTVTSAQKNPTAFYLCASSKQGLLTEAFFGQGTRLTVV.

The CDR3 DNA follows: TGTGCCAGCAGTGAACAGGCTACCTACGAGCAGTACTTC. It translates to CASSEQATYEQYF. The genes are TRBV6-1 and TRBJ2-7; D ambiguous. Germline CDR1 reads MNHNS; CDR2 reads SASEGT. V was pared by 2 bases and J by 2 bases, with 7 bases between. This CDR3 has 13 amino acids.

V and J are TRBV15 and TRBJ2-3; possible D gene TRBD2, 6 bases. This CDR3 has 13 amino acids. Germline V gene lookup returns CDR1 LNHNV and CDR2 YYDKDF (reference sequence). Trimming left V 11 bases short and J 0 bases short, with 12 bases between. The CDR3 protein is CAGSGPSTDTQYF. The CDR3 region has the DNA TGTGCCGGTAGCGGCCCTAGCACAGATACGCAGTATTTT. Full variable domain (remainder filled in from reference TRBV15 and TRBJ2-3): DAMVIQNPRYQVTQFGKPVTLSCSQTLNHNVMYWYQQKSSQAPKLLFHYYDKDFNNEADTPDNFQSRRPNTSFCFLDIRSPGLGDTAMYLCAGSGPSTDTQYFGPGTRLTVL.

The CDR3 DNA sequence: TGTGCCAGCGGGGACGCGGACAGATCCGATAGCAATCAGCCCCAGCATTTT. Amino acids: CASGDADRSDSNQPQHF. The chain is built from TRBV27 and TRBJ1-5; maybe TRBD1 (6 bases). V was shortened by 8 bases and J by 0 bases, with 20 bases between the two germline ends. Germline CDR1 MNHEY, CDR2 SMNVEV (reference sequence). The CDR3 covers 17 residues.

The V gene is TRBV5-1, the J gene TRBJ1-4; TRBD1 matches 9 bases. The CDR3 is made up of 15 amino acids. From germline, CDR1 is SGHRS and CDR2 YFSETQ. V lost 1 base to trimming and J lost 6 bases; unmatched junction nucleotides: 4. For the CDR3, the DNA is TGCGCCAGCAGCTTGATGGGGACAGGGTATGAAAAACTGTTTTTT. It is translated as CASSLMGTGYEKLFF.

This chain connects TRBV7-2 to TRBJ2-2; 10 bases fit TRBD1. The J segment lost 7 bases and the V segment lost 5 bases, leaving 7 bases of the junction unmatched. CDR1 is SGHTA and CDR2 is FQGNSA in the germline V gene. The CDR3 totals 15 residues. The CDR3 sequence is CASSTATGGIGELFF. CDR3 DNA: TGTGCCAGCAGCACCGCGACAGGGGGCATCGGGGAGCTGTTTTTT.

This clone was seen just once. The chain combines TRBV10-3 with TRBJ2-7; D remains unclear. V was trimmed by 3 bases and J by 3 bases, leaving 9 bases between them. The CDR3 runs 13 residues. Germline CDR1 ENHRY, CDR2 SYGVKD. CDR3: CAISDSTHYEQYF. The CDR3 DNA reads as TGTGCCATCAGTGACTCAACACACTACGAGCAGTACTTC.

J is TRBJ2-5 and V is TRBV11-2, with TRBD1 as a possible D gene (7 bases). Trimming pared 8 bases from V and 1 base from J, leaving 17 bases between. Germline lookup yields CDR1 SGHAT and CDR2 FQNNGV. CDR3 length: 15 amino acids. CDR3 in amino acids: CASSRDSLLQETQYF. The CDR3 DNA sequence: TGTGCCAGCTCGCGGGACAGCTTGCTCCAAGAGACCCAGTACTTC.

The gene calls are TRBV7-9 and TRBJ1-1; the match to TRBD1 covers 7 bases. The CDR3 spans 14 residues. The germline CDR1 and CDR2 sequences are SEHNR and FQNEAQ (reference sequence). J gave up 6 bases and V 4 bases, and 8 bases lay outside the gene matches. CDR3 sequence reads: CASSSRQGVAEAFF. CDR3 DNA sequence: TGTGCCAGCAGCTCTCGACAGGGAGTCGCTGAAGCTTTCTTT.